Given below is one TCR beta chain in context. These data are taken from a study of pediatric ulcerative colitis. The CDR3 length is 13 residues. Per the germline V gene, CDR1 is MNHNY and CDR2 is SVGAGI (reference sequence). Trimming removed 10 bases from V and 3 bases from J, with 15 bases in between. This was a survey-level run. Assay: immunoSEQ multiplex PCR; the TCRdb copy retains only in-frame clones and omits some. Of approximately 60,000 clones listed, 86% were seen once; the top ten hold approximately 3.7%. The receptor was isolated from a boy aged 5-17 years with severe ulcerative colitis. The sequencing input was blood. The rearrangement joins TRBV6-6 to TRBJ1-2, with unresolved D. This CDR3 reads CAIATSRDYGYTF. The CDR3 nucleotides read TGTGCCATCGCGACATCTCGCGACTATGGCTACACCTTC.